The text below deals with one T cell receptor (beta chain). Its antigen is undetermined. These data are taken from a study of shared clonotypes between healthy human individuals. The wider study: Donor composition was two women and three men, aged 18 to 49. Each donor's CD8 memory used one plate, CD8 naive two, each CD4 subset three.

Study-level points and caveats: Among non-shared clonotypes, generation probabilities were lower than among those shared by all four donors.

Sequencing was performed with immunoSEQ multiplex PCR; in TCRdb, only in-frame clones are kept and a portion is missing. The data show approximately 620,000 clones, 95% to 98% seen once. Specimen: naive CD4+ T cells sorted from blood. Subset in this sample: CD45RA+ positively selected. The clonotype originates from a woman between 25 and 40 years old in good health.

The CDR3 coding sequence is TGTGCCAGCAGCTTGGATATGCAGGATTCTGAAGCTTTCTTT. This sequence encodes CASSLDMQDSEAFF. This chain links TRBV5-4 with TRBJ1-1; no clear D gene. The CDR3 totals 14 residues. V was pared by 0 bases and J by 6 bases, with 12 bases between. Germline V gene sequence: CDR1 SGHNT, CDR2 YYREEE (reference sequence).